The 23 T cell receptor beta chains listed next were all sequenced from one sample in a study of T cell clusters in autoimmune cytopenias. TRB amplification used around 260 ng of peripheral blood genomic DNA. TRB was amplified by touch-down multiplex PCR, primer pools A and B combined. After re-calling the multiplex PCR reads, TCRdb lists one entry per CDR3 protein, DNA absent. The specimen's table records nearly 15,000 distinct CDR3 sequences. This same sample was also taken into another study, of T cell repertoires in aging, cancer and after chemotherapy.

The sample was peripheral blood. These TCRs come from a human donor in good health.

The chain links TRBV20-1 to TRBJ2-7; TCRdb picks TRBD2, but there is no DNA to check that call. The CDR3 loop spans 15 amino acids. Germline loops: CDR1 DFQATT, CDR2 SNEGSKA (reference sequence). CDR3 region: CSAPTDGARRVEQYF.

The chain carries TRBV12-3 or TRBV12-4 and TRBJ2-3; the TCRdb D gene call, TRBD2, has no DNA to confirm it. This CDR3 has 14 residues. CDR3: CASSLWREPDTQYF.

V and J are TRBV7-9 and TRBJ2-1; without DNA, the TCRdb call of TRBD2 cannot be checked. The CDR3 totals 15 residues. The germline CDR1 and CDR2 sequences are SEHNR and FQNEAQ (reference sequence). CDR3 in amino acids: CASSLASGISNEQFF.

CDR3 region: CSVLPGQRNIQYF. The J gene is TRBJ2-4, the V gene TRBV29-1; TCRdb gives TRBD1 as the D gene, but with no DNA this cannot be confirmed. The germline gives CDR1 SQVTM, CDR2 ANQGSEA. This CDR3 has 13 residues.

Frequency places this clonotype as medium-sized (0.01 to 0.1%). The rearrangement joins TRBV29-1 to TRBJ2-5; TCRdb calls TRBD2, which cannot be checked without DNA. The CDR3 extends over 14 amino acids. Germline V lookup: CDR1 SQVTM, CDR2 ANQGSEA. The CDR3 sequence is CSVEGPVVSETQYF.

J is TRBJ1-5 and V is TRBV30; the D gene TCRdb calls, TRBD1, cannot be checked with no DNA. CDR1 GTSNPN and CDR2 SVGIG come from the germline V gene (reference sequence). The CDR3 consists of 19 residues. The CDR3 protein is CAWSTLPRDRVYGNQPQHF.

The CDR3 loop is CASSRLAGNTGELFF. The chain joins TRBV19 to TRBJ2-2; TCRdb outputs TRBD2, but without DNA this stays unchecked. Germline values: CDR1 LNHDA, CDR2 SQIVND (reference sequence). The CDR3 consists of 15 residues.

CDR3 loop: CASSPGLVYEQYF. This rearrangement joins TRBV12-3 or TRBV12-4 to TRBJ2-7; checking the TCRdb D call of TRBD2 is not possible without DNA. CDR3 length equals 13 residues.

V usage is TRBV27 and J usage is TRBJ2-7. Per germline, CDR1 MNHEY and CDR2 SMNVEV (reference sequence). CDR3 length equals 14 residues. The CDR3 here is CASSFGTGAYEQYF.

This clonotype counts as medium-sized by frequency. The chain recombines TRBV29-1 with TRBJ2-5. This CDR3 has 12 residues. Germline V gene lookup returns CDR1 SQVTM and CDR2 ANQGSEA. This CDR3 reads CSVVPGQETQYF.

V and J are TRBV12-3 or TRBV12-4 and TRBJ2-1; TCRdb's D call, TRBD2, is unchecked because there is no DNA. This CDR3 is 18 amino acids long. CDR3 in amino acids: CASNYGTGLAGVGDEQFF.

According to its frequency, this clonotype is medium-sized. The V and J genes are TRBV13 and TRBJ2-5; the TCRdb D gene call, TRBD2, has no DNA to confirm it. CDR1 is PRHDT and CDR2 is FYEKMQ in the germline V gene (reference sequence). The CDR3 has 16 amino acids. CDR3 loop: CASSLGGSLAEETQYF.

The CDR3 spells CASSPGTGGITEAFF. This sequence joins TRBV5-4 and TRBJ1-1; there is no DNA to check the TCRdb D call of TRBD1. The CDR3 consists of 15 residues. Germline CDR1 reads SGHNT; CDR2 reads YYREEE (reference sequence).

The chain joins TRBV12-3 or TRBV12-4 to TRBJ2-1; there is no DNA to check the TCRdb D call of TRBD1. CDR3 length: 13 residues. CDR3: CASSLQGAHEQFF.

The chain recombines TRBV6-6 with TRBJ1-1. This CDR3 contains 12 residues. The germline V gene encodes CDR1 MNHNY and CDR2 SVGAGI (reference sequence). The CDR3: CASSYSETTTFF.

CDR3 amino acids: CASSIMWGISNEQFF. This chain uses TRBV19 with TRBJ2-1; TCRdb gives TRBD2 as the D gene, but with no DNA this cannot be confirmed. The germline gives CDR1 LNHDA, CDR2 SQIVND (reference sequence). The CDR3 runs to 15 residues.

This chain links TRBV13 with TRBJ2-1; TCRdb proposes TRBD2, but this gene call is untestable without DNA. CDR1 is PRHDT, CDR2 FYEKMQ, per germline (reference sequence). The CDR3 extends over 18 amino acids. CDR3 sequence: CASSLRASGRLRGNEQFF.

This clonotype is called medium-sized (0.01 to 0.1%) based on its frequency. The chain carries TRBV19 and TRBJ2-5; TCRdb's assignment of TRBD1 cannot be checked, as there is no DNA. Per the germline V gene, CDR1 is LNHDA and CDR2 is SQIVND (reference sequence). The CDR3 contains 15 residues. CDR3 sequence reads: CASLAVERGRETQYF.

The V call is TRBV5-5, the J call TRBJ2-5. The germline V gene encodes CDR1 SGHKS and CDR2 YYEKEE (reference sequence). The CDR3 loop spans 12 amino acids. CDR3: CASSLATETQYF.

The chain joins TRBV7-6 to TRBJ2-1; the D call of TRBD2 rests on TCRdb alone, since no DNA is present to check it. Germline CDR1 reads SGHVS; CDR2 reads FNYEAQ. The CDR3 spans 16 residues. The CDR3 sequence: CASSSPPGGTYNEQFF. The full variable domain, rest sourced from reference TRBV7-6 and TRBJ2-1, is GAGVSQSPRYKVTKRGQDVALRCDPISGHVSLYWYRQALGQGPEFLTYFNYEAQQDKSGLPNDRFSAERPEGSISTLTIQRTEQRDSAMYRCASSSPPGGTYNEQFFGPGTRLTVL.

This sequence joins TRBV7-6 and TRBJ2-7; with no DNA, the TCRdb D assignment of TRBD1 cannot be verified. Germline V CDR1 and CDR2: SGHVS, FNYEAQ. The CDR3 sequence is 16 residues long. The CDR3 sequence is CASSLGTGDDSYEQYF.

The chain couples TRBV6-5 to TRBJ1-6; the TCRdb call, TRBD1, lacks DNA for checking. The CDR3 loop spans 16 amino acids. Germline CDR1 reads MNHEY; CDR2 reads SVGAGI. CDR3: CASSYSGGDINSPLHF.

This chain links TRBV30 with TRBJ1-2; TCRdb's D gene call, TRBD1, goes unchecked for lack of DNA. CDR1 GTSNPN and CDR2 SVGIG come from the germline V gene (reference sequence). The CDR3 sequence is 12 residues long. CDR3 sequence reads: CAWNMWGLGYTF.